The rows below give T cell receptor beta chains drawn from one sample of a study of blood T cell repertoires in COVID-19. TCRdb keeps only in-frame clones here, not all; method: immunoSEQ multiplex PCR. This sample yields roughly 120,000 clones, of which approximately 84% are seen a single time; approximately 1.5% belongs to the top ten. The material sequenced was peripheral blood. The origin of the receptors is a man aged 40-55 years with acute or convalescent COVID-19. Each CDR3 is given with its conserved first and last residue. D genes are given only for firm matches. Size is omitted from some rows. Given values are once, few, many or a class for expanded clones.

D: .
J: TRBJ2-5
V: TRBV12-5
size: .
DNA: TGTGCTAGTGGTTTGGTCGTGACGAGGGAACCTCGCCAGACCCAGTACTTC
CDR3: CASGLVVTREPRQTQYF

D: TRBD2
J: TRBJ2-7
V: TRBV7-9
size: .
DNA: TGTGCCAGCAGCTTAGGGCTAGCGGAGGGGTACGAGCAGTACTTC
CDR3: CASSLGLAEGYEQYF

D: .
J: TRBJ2-1
V: TRBV9
size: .
DNA: TGTGCCAGCAGCGCCCCGGGACAATTATACAATGAGCAGTTCTTC
CDR3: CASSAPGQLYNEQFF

D: .
J: TRBJ1-5
V: TRBV6-5
size: .
DNA: TGTGCCAGCAGTTTAGGCCACGGGGGTCAGCCCCAGCATTTT
CDR3: CASSLGHGGQPQHF

D: TRBD1
J: TRBJ2-7
V: TRBV10-2
size: .
DNA: TGCGCCAGCAACACCGGGACAGGGAGATCCTACGAGCAGTACTTC
CDR3: CASNTGTGRSYEQYF

D: TRBD1
J: TRBJ2-6
V: TRBV27
size: .
DNA: TGTGCCAGCAGTTTAGGGGCGACAGGGGGAGCTGGGGCCAACGTCCTGACTTTC
CDR3: CASSLGATGGAGANVLTF

D: TRBD2
J: TRBJ2-1
V: TRBV6-2/TRBV6-3
size: .
DNA: TGTGCCAGCAGTTATAGCGGGGGGGCTCACAATGAGCAGTTCTTC
CDR3: CASSYSGGAHNEQFF

D: .
J: TRBJ2-1
V: TRBV19
size: once
DNA: TGTGCCAGTAGTATTTCTTTCGCGGCCTACAATGAGCAGTTCTTC
CDR3: CASSISFAAYNEQFF

D: .
J: TRBJ1-4
V: TRBV3-1/TRBV3-2
size: .
DNA: TGTGCCAGCAGCCCCGGGGAGCGTGCAACTAATGAAAAACTGTTTTTT
CDR3: CASSPGERATNEKLFF

D: TRBD2
J: TRBJ2-3
V: TRBV4-2
size: few
DNA: TGTGCCAGCAGCCAAACTCCACTAGCGACAGATACGCAGTATTTT
CDR3: CASSQTPLATDTQYF

D: TRBD1
J: TRBJ2-7
V: TRBV27
size: few
DNA: TGTGCCAGCAGTTTAAGGGACAGGGTAAGGAGCGAGCAGTACTTC
CDR3: CASSLRDRVRSEQYF

D: TRBD2
J: TRBJ2-5
V: TRBV7-2
size: .
DNA: TGTGCCAGCAGCCAGACTAGCGGGGGGTACCAAGAGACCCAGTACTTC
CDR3: CASSQTSGGYQETQYF

D: .
J: TRBJ2-4
V: TRBV11-1
size: .
DNA: TGTGCCAGCAGCTCCCCGGGGAATGCCAAAAACATTCAGTACTTC
CDR3: CASSSPGNAKNIQYF

D: TRBD2
J: TRBJ2-5
V: TRBV29-1
size: .
DNA: TGCAGCGTTGCGACTAGCAGCCAAGAGACCCAGTACTTC
CDR3: CSVATSSQETQYF

D: TRBD2
J: TRBJ2-7
V: TRBV2
size: .
DNA: TGTGCCAGCAGCCACGGACTAGCGGGAGGGGAATACGAGCAGTACTTC
CDR3: CASSHGLAGGEYEQYF

D: TRBD2
J: TRBJ2-7
V: TRBV19
size: .
DNA: TGTGCCAGTAGTATTCGGCTAGCGGGGGCCTACGAGCAGTACTTC
CDR3: CASSIRLAGAYEQYF

D: .
J: TRBJ1-5
V: TRBV6-5
size: .
DNA: TGTGCCAGCAGTTACGGTGGAGGGGGCAATCAGCCCCAGCATTTT
CDR3: CASSYGGGGNQPQHF

D: .
J: TRBJ1-3
V: TRBV18
size: .
DNA: TGTGCCAGCTCACGCTACAGGGAAAGGACTGGAAACACCATATATTTT
CDR3: CASSRYRERTGNTIYF